This TCR beta chain was sequenced for a study of cytomegalovirus exposure and HLA in healthy donors. Findings and limits, study-wide: Cytomegalovirus status was reportedly diagnosed by the classifier with high specificity and sensitivity. About 180 TCR beta chains were listed as cytomegalovirus-associated.

Concerning this clone itself: Its antigen is not known.

Germline lookup yields CDR1 SGDLS and CDR2 YYNGEE. This CDR3 is built from 12 residues. Trimming cost V 0 bases and J 11 bases, with 9 bases left between them. The assay was immunoSEQ multiplex PCR, and TCRdb's table has in-frame clones only and misses some. The sample lists some 140,000 clones; roughly four fifths were seen once. Sequenced input: PBMCs. This TCR derives from a woman aged 25 to 39 in good health and CMV-seronegative. The V gene is TRBV9, the J gene TRBJ1-3; D remains ambiguous. The CDR3 sequence is CASSVGNSAIYF. For the CDR3, the DNA is TGTGCCAGCAGCGTAGGAAATAGCGCCATATATTTT.